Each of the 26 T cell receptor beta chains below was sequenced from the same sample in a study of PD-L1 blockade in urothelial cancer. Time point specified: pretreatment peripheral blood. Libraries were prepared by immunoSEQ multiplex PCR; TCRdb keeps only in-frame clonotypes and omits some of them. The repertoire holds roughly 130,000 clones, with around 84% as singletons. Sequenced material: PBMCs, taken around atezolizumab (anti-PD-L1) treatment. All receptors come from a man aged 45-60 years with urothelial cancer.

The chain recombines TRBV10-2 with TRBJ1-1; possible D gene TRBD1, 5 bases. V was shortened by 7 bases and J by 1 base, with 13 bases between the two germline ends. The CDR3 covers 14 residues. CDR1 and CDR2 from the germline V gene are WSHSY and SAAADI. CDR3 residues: CASTVGGPNTEAFF. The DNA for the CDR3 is TGCGCCAGCACCGTGGGGGGTCCGAACACTGAAGCTTTCTTT.

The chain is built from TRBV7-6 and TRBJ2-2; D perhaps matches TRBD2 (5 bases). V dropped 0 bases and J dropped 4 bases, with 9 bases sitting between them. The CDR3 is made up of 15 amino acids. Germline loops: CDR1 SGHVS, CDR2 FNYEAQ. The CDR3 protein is CASSLASRGTGELFF. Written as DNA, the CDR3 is TGTGCCAGCAGCTTAGCGTCCCGGGGCACCGGGGAGCTGTTTTTT.

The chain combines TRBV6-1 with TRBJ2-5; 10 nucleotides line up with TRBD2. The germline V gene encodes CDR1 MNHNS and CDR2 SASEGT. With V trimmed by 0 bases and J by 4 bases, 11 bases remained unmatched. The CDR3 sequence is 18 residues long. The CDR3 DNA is TGTGCCAGCAGTGAAGCTGGCGGAGCGGGAGGGCCTCGAGAGACCCAGTACTTC. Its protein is CASSEAGGAGGPRETQYF.

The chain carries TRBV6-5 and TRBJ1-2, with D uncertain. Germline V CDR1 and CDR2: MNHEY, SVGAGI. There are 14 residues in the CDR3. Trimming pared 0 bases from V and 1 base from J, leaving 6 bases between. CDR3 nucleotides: TGTGCCAGCAGTTACTCTGGCAGTAACTATGGCTACACCTTC. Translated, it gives CASSYSGSNYGYTF.

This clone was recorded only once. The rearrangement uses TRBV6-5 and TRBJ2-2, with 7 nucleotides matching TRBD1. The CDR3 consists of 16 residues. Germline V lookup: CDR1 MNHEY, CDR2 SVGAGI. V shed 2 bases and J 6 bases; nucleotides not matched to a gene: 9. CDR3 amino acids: CASSYRRTGAAGELFF. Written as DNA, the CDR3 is TGTGCCAGCAGTTACCGACGGACAGGCGCGGCCGGGGAGCTGTTTTTT.

For the CDR3, the DNA is TGTGCCAGCAGCCTCAAGAGCTCCTACGAGCAGTACTTC. Translating gives CASSLKSSYEQYF. The chain couples TRBV28 to TRBJ2-7, with no clear D. CDR1 MDHEN and CDR2 SYDVKM come from the germline V gene. The V gene lost 6 bases and the J gene lost 0 bases, with 9 bases spanning the gap. The CDR3 is made up of 13 amino acids.

DNA for the CDR3: TGTGCCAGCGCACTAGCGGGAGGGCCCGGTGAGCAGTTCTTC. Protein sequence: CASALAGGPGEQFF. V and J are TRBV6-5 and TRBJ2-1; the match to TRBD2 covers 13 bases. The CDR3 spans 14 residues. CDR1 is MNHEY and CDR2 is SVGAGI in the germline V gene. With V trimmed by 8 bases and J by 9 bases, 7 bases remained unmatched.

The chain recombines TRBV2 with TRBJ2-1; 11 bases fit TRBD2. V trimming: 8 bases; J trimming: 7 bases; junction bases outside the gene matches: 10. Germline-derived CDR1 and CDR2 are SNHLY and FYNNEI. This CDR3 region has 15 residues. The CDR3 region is CASLNGRTSGNEQFF. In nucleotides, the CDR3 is TGTGCCAGCCTCAACGGGAGGACTAGCGGGAATGAGCAGTTCTTC.

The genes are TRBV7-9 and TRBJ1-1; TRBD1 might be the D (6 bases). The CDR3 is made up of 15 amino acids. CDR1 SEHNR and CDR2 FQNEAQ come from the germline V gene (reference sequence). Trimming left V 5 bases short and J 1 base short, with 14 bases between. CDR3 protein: CASSLQLGGNTEAFF. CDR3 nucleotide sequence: TGTGCCAGCAGCCTCCAATTAGGGGGGAACACTGAAGCTTTCTTT.

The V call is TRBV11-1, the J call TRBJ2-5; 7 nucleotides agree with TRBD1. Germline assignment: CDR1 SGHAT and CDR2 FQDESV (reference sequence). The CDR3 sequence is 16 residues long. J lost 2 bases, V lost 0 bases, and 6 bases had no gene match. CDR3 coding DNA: TGTGCCAGCAGCTTAGCGGGGCTCAGGGGGCAAGAGACCCAGTACTTC. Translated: CASSLAGLRGQETQYF.

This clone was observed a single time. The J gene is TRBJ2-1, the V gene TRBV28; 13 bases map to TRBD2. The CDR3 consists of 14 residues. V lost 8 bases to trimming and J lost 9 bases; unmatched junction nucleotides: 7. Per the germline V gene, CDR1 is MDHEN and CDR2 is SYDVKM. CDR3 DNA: TGTGCCAGCGAAGAGACTAGCGGGAGGTCTGAGCAGTTCTTC. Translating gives CASEETSGRSEQFF.

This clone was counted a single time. The CDR3 here is CASRVLSSYNSPLHF. In DNA form, the CDR3 reads TGCGCCAGCAGGGTTTTGAGCTCCTATAATTCACCCCTCCACTTT. The rearrangement joins TRBV5-1 to TRBJ1-6; no firm D call. The CDR3 totals 15 residues. Trimming shortened V by 5 bases and J by 0 bases, and 9 bases separated the two germline ends. Germline V gene lookup returns CDR1 SGHRS and CDR2 YFSETQ.

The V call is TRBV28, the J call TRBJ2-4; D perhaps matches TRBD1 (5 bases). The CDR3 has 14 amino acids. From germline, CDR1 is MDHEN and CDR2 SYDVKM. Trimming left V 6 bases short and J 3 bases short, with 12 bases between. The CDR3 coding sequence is TGTGCCAGCAGCCCAGGGTATGGCAAAAACATTCAGTACTTC. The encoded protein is CASSPGYGKNIQYF.

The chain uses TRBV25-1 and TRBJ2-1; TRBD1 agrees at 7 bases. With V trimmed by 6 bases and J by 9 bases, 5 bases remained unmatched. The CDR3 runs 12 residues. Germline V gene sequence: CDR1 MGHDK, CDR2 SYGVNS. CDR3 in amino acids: CASSRGLGEQFF. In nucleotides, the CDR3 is TGTGCCAGCAGCAGGGGGTTGGGTGAGCAGTTCTTC.

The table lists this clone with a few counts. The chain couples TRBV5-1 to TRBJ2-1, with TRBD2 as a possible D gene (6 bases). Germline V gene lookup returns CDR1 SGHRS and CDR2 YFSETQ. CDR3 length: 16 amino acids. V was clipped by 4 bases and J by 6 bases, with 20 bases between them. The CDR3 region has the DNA TGCGCCAGCAGCGGTGGGTCAGGGCTGGAGGGCAATGAGCAGTTCTTC. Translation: CASSGGSGLEGNEQFF.

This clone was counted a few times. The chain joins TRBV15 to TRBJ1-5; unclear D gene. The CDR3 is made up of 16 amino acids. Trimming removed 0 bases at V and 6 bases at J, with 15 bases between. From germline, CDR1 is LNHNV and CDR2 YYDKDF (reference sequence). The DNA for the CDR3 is TGTGCCACCAGCAGAGATCGAGGATCCCGGGGTCAGCCCCAGCATTTT. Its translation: CATSRDRGSRGQPQHF.

The CDR3 DNA follows: TGTGCCAGCTCCCAAAGGACAGGTGAAGCTTTCTTT. Translation gives CASSQRTGEAFF. V gene TRBV18 combines with J gene TRBJ1-1, with 7 nucleotides matching TRBD1. The CDR3 runs 12 residues. J gave up 7 bases and V 6 bases, and 5 bases lay outside the gene matches. The germline CDR1 and CDR2 sequences are KGHSH and LQKENI.

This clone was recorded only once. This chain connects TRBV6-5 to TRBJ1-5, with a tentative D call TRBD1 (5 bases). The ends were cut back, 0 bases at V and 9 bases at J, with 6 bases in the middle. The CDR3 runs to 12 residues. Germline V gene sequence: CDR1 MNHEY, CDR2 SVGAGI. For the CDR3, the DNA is TGTGCCAGCAGTTACTCTCAGGGGCCCCAGCATTTT. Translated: CASSYSQGPQHF.

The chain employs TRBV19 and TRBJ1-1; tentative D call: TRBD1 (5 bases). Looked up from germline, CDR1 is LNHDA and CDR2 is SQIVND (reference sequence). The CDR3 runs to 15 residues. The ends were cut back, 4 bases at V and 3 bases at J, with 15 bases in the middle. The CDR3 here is CASSRPRQPYTEAFF. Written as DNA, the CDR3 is TGTGCCAGTAGTAGACCCAGACAGCCTTACACTGAAGCTTTCTTT.

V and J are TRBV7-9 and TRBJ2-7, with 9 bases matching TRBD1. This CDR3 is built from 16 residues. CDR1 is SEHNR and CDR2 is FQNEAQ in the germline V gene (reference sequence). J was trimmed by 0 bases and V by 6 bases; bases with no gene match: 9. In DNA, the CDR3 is TGTGCCAGCAGTTCTACAGGGGGCCCGAACTCCTACGAGCAGTACTTC. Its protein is CASSSTGGPNSYEQYF.

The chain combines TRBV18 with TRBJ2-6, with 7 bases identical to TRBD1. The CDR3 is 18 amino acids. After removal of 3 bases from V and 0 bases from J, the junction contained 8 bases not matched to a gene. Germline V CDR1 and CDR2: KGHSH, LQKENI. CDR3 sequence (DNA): TGTGCCAGCTCACCCAATCAGGGGGTGAGCTCTGGGGCCAACGTCCTGACTTTC. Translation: CASSPNQGVSSGANVLTF.

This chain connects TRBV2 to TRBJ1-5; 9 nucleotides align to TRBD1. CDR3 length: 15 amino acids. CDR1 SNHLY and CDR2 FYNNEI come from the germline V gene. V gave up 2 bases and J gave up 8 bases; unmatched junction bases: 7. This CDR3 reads CASSERDRVREPQHF. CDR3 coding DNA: TGTGCCAGCAGTGAAAGGGACAGGGTAAGGGAGCCCCAGCATTTT.

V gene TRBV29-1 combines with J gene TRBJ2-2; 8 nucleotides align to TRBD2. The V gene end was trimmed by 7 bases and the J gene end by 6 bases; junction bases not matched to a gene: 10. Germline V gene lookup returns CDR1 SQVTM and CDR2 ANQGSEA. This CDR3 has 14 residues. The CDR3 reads CSATSGAASGELFF. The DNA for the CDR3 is TGCAGCGCTACTAGCGGAGCTGCCTCCGGGGAGCTGTTTTTT.

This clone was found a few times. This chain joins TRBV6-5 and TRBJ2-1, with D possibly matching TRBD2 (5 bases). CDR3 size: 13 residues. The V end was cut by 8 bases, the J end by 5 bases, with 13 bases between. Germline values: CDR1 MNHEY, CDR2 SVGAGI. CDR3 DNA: TGTGCCAGCCGAGGGCAGAAGAACAATGAGCAGTTCTTC. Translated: CASRGQKNNEQFF.

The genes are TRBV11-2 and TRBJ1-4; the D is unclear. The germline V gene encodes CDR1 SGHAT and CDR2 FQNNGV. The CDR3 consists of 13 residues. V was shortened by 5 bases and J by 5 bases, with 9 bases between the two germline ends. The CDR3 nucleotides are TGTGCCAGCAGCCCGGGTCTCAATGAAAAACTGTTTTTT. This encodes CASSPGLNEKLFF.

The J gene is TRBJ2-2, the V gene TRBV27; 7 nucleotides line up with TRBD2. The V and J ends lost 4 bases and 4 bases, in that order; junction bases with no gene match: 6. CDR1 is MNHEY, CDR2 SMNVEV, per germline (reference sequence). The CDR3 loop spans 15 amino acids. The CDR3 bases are TGTGCCAGCAGTTCTGCGGGAGCAGGCACCGGGGAGCTGTTTTTT. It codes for CASSSAGAGTGELFF.